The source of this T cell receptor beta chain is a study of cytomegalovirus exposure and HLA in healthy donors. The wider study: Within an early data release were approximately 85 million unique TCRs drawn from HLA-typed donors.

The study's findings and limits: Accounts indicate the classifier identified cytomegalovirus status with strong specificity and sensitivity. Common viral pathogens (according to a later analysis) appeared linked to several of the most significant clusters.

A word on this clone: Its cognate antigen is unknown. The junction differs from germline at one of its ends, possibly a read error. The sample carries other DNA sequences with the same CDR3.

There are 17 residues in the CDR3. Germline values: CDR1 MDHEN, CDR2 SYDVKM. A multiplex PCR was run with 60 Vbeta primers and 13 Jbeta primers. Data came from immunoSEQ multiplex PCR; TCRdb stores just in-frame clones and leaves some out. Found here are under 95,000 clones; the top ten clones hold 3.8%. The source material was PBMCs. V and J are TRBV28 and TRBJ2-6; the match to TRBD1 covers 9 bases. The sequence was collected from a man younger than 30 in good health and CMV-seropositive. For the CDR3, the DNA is TGCGCCAGCAGTTCAGGACAGGGGAGATCTGGGGCCAACGTCCTGACTTTC. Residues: CASSSGQGRSGANVLTF.